This TCR beta chain was profiled in a study of T cell repertoires in cytomegalovirus infection. General study results and limits: Carriers of CMV plus the relevant HLA were identified by cumulative public TCR beta family frequency. HLA-C-restricted CMV-specific TCR beta clonotypes prevailed in the ex vivo response.

This clonotype showed up many times. Its antigen is as yet unknown. TCRdb reprocessed the reads with MiXCR, giving one entry per CDR3 protein. This table has fewer than 900,000 distinct CDR3 sequences, almost 30% appearing once. CDR1 SGHVS and CDR2 FNYEAQ come from the germline V gene. CDR3 length: 13 amino acids. V lost 6 bases and J 4 bases, leaving 10 bases between the germline ends. The chain employs TRBV7-6 and TRBJ1-5; D might be TRBD1 (5 bases). The TCR comes from a human donor in good health (CMV status not recorded). Some clones in this sample may be carry-over from other donors' samples. Sequenced material: cultured CD8+ T cells from PBMCs, taken from culture after CMV antigen stimulation. The CDR3 nucleotides read TGTGCCAGCAGTTCAGGGTGGAATCAGCCCCAGCATTTT. Its translation: CASSSGWNQPQHF.